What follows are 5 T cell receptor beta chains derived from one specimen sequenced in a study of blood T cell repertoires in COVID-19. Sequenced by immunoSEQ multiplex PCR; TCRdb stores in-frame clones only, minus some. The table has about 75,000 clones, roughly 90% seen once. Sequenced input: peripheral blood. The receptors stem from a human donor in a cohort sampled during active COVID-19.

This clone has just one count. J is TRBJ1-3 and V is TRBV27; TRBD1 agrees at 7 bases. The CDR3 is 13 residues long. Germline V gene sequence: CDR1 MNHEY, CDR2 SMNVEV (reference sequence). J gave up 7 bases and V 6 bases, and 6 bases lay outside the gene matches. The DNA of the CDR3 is TGTGCCAGCAGGTCGGCAGGGGGGAACACCATATATTTT. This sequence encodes CASRSAGGNTIYF.

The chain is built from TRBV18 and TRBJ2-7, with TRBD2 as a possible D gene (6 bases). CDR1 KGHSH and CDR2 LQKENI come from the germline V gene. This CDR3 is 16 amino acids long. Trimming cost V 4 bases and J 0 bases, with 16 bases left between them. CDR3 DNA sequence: TGTGCCAGCTCACGACTTACCGGGACTGCCTCCTACGAGCAGTACTTC. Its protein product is CASSRLTGTASYEQYF.

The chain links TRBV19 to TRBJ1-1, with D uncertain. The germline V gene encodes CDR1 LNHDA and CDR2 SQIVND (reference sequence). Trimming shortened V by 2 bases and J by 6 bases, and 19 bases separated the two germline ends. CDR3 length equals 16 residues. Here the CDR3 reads CASSISQSGWGAEAFF. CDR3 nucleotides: TGTGCCAGTAGTATATCCCAGTCGGGCTGGGGAGCTGAAGCTTTCTTT. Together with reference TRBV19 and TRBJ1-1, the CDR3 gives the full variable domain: DGGITQSPKYLFRKEGQNVTLSCEQNLNHDAMYWYRQDPGQGLRLIYYSQIVNDFQKGDIAEGYSVSREKKESFPLTVTSAQKNPTAFYLCASSISQSGWGAEAFFGQGTRLTVV.

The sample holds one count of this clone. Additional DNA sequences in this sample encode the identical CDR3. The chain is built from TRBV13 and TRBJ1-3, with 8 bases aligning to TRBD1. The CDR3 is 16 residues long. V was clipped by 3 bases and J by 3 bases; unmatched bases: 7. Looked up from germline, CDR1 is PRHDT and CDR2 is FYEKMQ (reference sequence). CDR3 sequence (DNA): TGTGCCAGCAGCTTGGACAGAGGACAGGGTGGAAACACCATATATTTT. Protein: CASSLDRGQGGNTIYF.

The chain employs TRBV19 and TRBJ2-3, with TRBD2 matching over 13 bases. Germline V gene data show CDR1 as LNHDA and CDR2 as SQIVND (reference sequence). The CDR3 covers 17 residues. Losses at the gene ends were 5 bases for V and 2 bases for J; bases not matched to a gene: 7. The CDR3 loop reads CASSFPGLAGNTDTQYF. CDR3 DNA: TGTGCCAGTAGTTTCCCGGGACTAGCGGGGAACACAGATACGCAGTATTTT.